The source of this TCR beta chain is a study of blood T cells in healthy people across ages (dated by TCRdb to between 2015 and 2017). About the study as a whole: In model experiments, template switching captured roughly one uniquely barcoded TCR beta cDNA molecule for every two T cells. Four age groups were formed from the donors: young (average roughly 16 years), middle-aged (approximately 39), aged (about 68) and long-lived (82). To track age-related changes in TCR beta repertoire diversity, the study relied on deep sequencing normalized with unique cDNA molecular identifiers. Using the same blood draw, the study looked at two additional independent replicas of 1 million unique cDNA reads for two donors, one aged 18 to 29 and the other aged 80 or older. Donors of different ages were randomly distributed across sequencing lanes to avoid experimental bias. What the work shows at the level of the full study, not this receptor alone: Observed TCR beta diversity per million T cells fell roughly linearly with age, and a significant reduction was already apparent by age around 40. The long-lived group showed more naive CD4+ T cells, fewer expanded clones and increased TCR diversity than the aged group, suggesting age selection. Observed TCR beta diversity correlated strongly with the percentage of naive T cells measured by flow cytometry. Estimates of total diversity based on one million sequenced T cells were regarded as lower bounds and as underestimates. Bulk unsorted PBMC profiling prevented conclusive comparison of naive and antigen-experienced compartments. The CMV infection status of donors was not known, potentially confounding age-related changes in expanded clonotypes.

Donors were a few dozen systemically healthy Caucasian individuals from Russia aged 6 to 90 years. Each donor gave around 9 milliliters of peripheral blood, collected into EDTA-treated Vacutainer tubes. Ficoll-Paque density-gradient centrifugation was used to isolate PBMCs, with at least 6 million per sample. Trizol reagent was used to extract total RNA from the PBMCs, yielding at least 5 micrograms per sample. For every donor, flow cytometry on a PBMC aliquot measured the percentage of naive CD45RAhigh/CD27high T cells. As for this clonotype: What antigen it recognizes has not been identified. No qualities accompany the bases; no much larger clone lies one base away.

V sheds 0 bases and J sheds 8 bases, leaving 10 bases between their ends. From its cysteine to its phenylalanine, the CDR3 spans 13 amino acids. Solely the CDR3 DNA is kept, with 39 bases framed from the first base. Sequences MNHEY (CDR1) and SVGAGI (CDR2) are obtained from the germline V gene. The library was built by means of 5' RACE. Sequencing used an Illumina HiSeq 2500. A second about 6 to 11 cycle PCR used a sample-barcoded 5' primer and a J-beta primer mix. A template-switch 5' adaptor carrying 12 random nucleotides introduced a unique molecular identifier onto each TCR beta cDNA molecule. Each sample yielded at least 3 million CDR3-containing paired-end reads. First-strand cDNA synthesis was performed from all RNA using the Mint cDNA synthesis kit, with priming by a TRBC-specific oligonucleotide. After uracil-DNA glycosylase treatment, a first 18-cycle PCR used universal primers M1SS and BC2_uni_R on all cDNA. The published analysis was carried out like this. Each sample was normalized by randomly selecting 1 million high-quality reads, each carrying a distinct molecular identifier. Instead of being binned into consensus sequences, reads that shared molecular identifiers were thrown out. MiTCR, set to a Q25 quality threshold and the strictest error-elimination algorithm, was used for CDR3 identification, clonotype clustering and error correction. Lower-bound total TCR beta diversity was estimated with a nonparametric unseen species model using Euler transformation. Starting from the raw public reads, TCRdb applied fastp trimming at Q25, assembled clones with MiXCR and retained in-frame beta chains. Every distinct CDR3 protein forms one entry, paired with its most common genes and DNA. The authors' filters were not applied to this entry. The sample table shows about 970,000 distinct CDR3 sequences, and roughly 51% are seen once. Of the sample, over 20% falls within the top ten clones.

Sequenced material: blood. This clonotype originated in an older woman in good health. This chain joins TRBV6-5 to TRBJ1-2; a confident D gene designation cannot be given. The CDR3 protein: CASSYSQLGGYTF. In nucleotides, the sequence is TGTGCCAGCAGTTACTCCCAGCTAGGGGGCTACACCTTC.